The entry below describes one T cell receptor beta chain. The target antigen is unknown. This specimen belongs to a study of lymphopenia after photon versus proton radiotherapy. This CDR3 region has 12 residues. Trimming shortened V by 8 bases and J by 2 bases, and 9 bases separated the two germline ends. CDR1 GTSNPN and CDR2 SVGIG come from the germline V gene (reference sequence). Study results and caveats: Photon-treated patients lost naive T cells and TCR diversity; proton-treated stayed stable. After the lymphocyte nadir, photon-treated repertoires showed oligoclonal expansion, especially of CD8+ Temra cells. In patients who died, overall survival fell as post-nadir TCR diversity dropped more.

Sequenced by immunoSEQ multiplex PCR; TCRdb stores in-frame clones only, minus some. The table lists 15,000 to 20,000 clones, approximately 91% of them singletons. This clonotype originated in a man aged 65 to 79 with pancreatic cancer. The sample in question was peripheral blood, obtained from a patient treated with proton-based radiotherapy. The chain recombines TRBV30 with TRBJ2-2, with D hard to call. The CDR3 bases are TGTGCCCGCACTGGAAACACCGGGGAGCTGTTTTTT. It codes for CARTGNTGELFF. Complete variable domain (other parts from reference TRBV30 and TRBJ2-2): SQTIHQWPATLVQPVGSPLSLECTVEGTSNPNLYWYRQAAGRGLQLLFYSVGIGQISSEVPQNLSASRPQDRQFILSSKKLLLSDSGFYLCARTGNTGELFFGEGSRLTVL.